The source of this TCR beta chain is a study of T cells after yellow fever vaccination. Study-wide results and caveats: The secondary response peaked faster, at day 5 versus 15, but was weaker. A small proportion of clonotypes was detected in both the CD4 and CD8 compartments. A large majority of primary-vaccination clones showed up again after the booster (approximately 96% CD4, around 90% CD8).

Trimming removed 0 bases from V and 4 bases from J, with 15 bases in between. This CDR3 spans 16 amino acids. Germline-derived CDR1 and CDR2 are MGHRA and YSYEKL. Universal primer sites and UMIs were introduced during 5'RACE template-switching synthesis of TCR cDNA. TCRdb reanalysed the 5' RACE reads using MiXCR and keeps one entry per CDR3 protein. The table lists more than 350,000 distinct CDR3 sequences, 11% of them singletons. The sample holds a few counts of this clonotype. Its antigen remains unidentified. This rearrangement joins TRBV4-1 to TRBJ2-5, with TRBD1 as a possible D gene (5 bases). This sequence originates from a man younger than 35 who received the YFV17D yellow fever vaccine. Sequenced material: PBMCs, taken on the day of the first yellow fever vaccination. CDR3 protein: CASSQEGPGSGETQYF. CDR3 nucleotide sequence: TGCGCCAGCAGCCAAGAGGGGCCGGGTTCGGGAGAGACCCAGTACTTC.